The 9 T cell receptor beta chains listed next were all sequenced from one sample in a study of blood T cell repertoires in COVID-19 (TCRdb year 2020). The library was obtained by the immunoSEQ multiplex PCR assay. TCRdb took this table from immuneACCESS and kept in-frame rearrangements with V and J called. Such tables lack part of the clones; where checked against another copy, unresolved V genes explain under half of the gap, and the rest is unexplained. The sample includes 200,000 to 300,000 clones, with around 90% observed a single time. Jointly, the top ten make up around 0.67% of the sample. What was sequenced was peripheral blood. These receptors came from a human donor in a cohort sampled during active COVID-19.

The chain links TRBV7-2 to TRBJ2-3, with 15 bases matching TRBD2. Germline V gene sequence: CDR1 SGHTA, CDR2 FQGNSA. The CDR3 has 14 residues. Trimming removed 8 bases from V and 6 bases from J; junction bases left unmatched: 3. The CDR3 spells CASPGTSGGDTQYF. In DNA, the CDR3 is TGTGCCAGCCCGGGGACTAGCGGGGGGGATACGCAGTATTTT.

This chain uses TRBV5-4 with TRBJ2-7, with D perhaps TRBD2 (6 bases). This CDR3 has 17 residues. Germline assignment: CDR1 SGHNT and CDR2 YYREEE (reference sequence). Trimming left V 2 bases short and J 4 bases short, with 22 bases between. The CDR3 sequence is CASSLRGSGAPIYEQYF. In DNA, the CDR3 is TGTGCCAGCAGCTTACGCGGGTCGGGAGCCCCCATATACGAGCAGTACTTC.

The CDR3 here is CASSPVGTSVLGQYF. In DNA form, the CDR3 reads TGCGCCAGCAGCCCCGTAGGGACTAGCGTACTTGGGCAGTACTTC. This chain joins TRBV10-2 and TRBJ2-7, with TRBD2 matching over 10 bases. Germline V gene lookup returns CDR1 WSHSY and CDR2 SAAADI. V dropped 6 bases and J dropped 9; count of bases not matched to a gene: 14. The CDR3 covers 15 residues.

This chain joins TRBV5-1 and TRBJ2-7, with TRBD2 identical over 9 bases. The CDR3 has 15 residues. The J segment lost 2 bases and the V segment lost 2 bases, leaving 5 bases of the junction unmatched. Germline CDR1 reads SGHRS; CDR2 reads YFSETQ. This CDR3 reads CASSLASGVTYEQYF. The CDR3 region has the DNA TGCGCCAGCAGCTTAGCTAGCGGGGTCACCTACGAGCAGTACTTC.

This chain joins TRBV5-4 and TRBJ2-7, with 9 bases identical to TRBD2. Germline loops: CDR1 SGHNT, CDR2 YYREEE (reference sequence). The CDR3 is 15 residues long. The V and J ends lost 0 bases and 6 bases, in that order; junction bases with no gene match: 7. The CDR3 nucleotides are TGTGCCAGCAGCTTGGTGTTAGCGGGGGCCACCGAGCAGTACTTC. This encodes CASSLVLAGATEQYF.

The chain carries TRBV19 and TRBJ2-5; TRBD2 agrees at 9 bases. The CDR3 is made up of 15 amino acids. Trimming at V came to 6 bases and at J to 5 bases, leaving 10 bases not matched to a gene. Germline CDR1 LNHDA, CDR2 SQIVND (reference sequence). CDR3 sequence: CASSHGSGRQETQYF. CDR3 DNA: TGTGCCAGTAGCCATGGTAGCGGGAGACAGGAGACCCAGTACTTC.

This chain's CDR3 is CASSTRGIYGYTF. DNA for the CDR3: TGTGCCAGCAGTACCCGGGGGATCTATGGCTACACCTTC. The V gene is TRBV12-3 or TRBV12-4, the J gene TRBJ1-2; D is possibly TRBD1 (5 bases). Trimming took off 5 bases at V and 4 bases at J, with 11 bases between the two ends. This CDR3 comprises 13 residues.

This CDR3 reads CASSLALAAAAEQYF. The CDR3 DNA reads TGTGCCAGCAGCTTAGCCCTCGCCGCGGCTGCCGAGCAGTACTTC. The rearrangement uses TRBV11-2 and TRBJ2-7; D is undetermined. The CDR3 loop spans 15 amino acids. With 1 base removed from V and 6 bases from J, the gap between germline ends came to 16 bases. Germline CDR1 and CDR2: SGHAT and FQNNGV.

The CDR3 reads CATSDYYYGYTF. CDR3 bases: TGTGCCACCAGTGACTACTACTATGGCTACACCTTC. This chain connects TRBV24-1 to TRBJ1-2; D is undetermined. V dropped 4 bases and J dropped 3 bases, with 5 bases sitting between them. The germline gives CDR1 KGHDR, CDR2 SFDVKD. CDR3 length: 12 amino acids.